The 20 T cell receptor beta chains given below trace back to one sample, sequenced in a study of blood T cell repertoires in COVID-19. Assay: immunoSEQ multiplex PCR; the TCRdb copy retains only in-frame clones and omits some. The repertoire includes more than 350,000 clones, roughly 84% of them detected once, and roughly 1.4% sits in the top ten. The sample taken for sequencing was PBMCs or T cells enriched from blood (not recorded which). Every receptor here comes from a young woman who had been exposed to COVID-19.

V usage is TRBV7-9 and J usage is TRBJ2-2; 9 bases line up with TRBD1. V lost 5 bases to trimming and J lost 7 bases; unmatched junction nucleotides: 11. The CDR3 is 16 residues long. Germline CDR1 SEHNR, CDR2 FQNEAQ (reference sequence). In DNA, the CDR3 is TGTGCCAGCAGCCCTCGTAGGACAGGGGCTGGCGGGGAGCTGTTTTTT. This codes for CASSPRRTGAGGELFF.

The genes are TRBV5-5 and TRBJ1-3, with 7 bases matching TRBD1. The V and J ends lost 0 bases and 4 bases, in that order; junction bases with no gene match: 7. CDR3 length: 16 amino acids. Germline CDR1 reads SGHKS; CDR2 reads YYEKEE (reference sequence). The CDR3 DNA reads as TGTGCCAGCAGCTTGGCCAATGCAGGGGGAGGAAACACCATATATTTT. This sequence encodes CASSLANAGGGNTIYF.

The chain carries TRBV20-1 and TRBJ2-1, with unresolved D. V lost 3 bases and J lost 7, with 7 bases in between. Per the germline V gene, CDR1 is DFQATT and CDR2 is SNEGSKA (reference sequence). This CDR3 has 11 amino acids. This chain's CDR3 is CSASYLNEQFF. In DNA form, the CDR3 reads TGCAGTGCTAGTTATTTGAATGAGCAGTTCTTC.

The chain uses TRBV28 and TRBJ2-1; the match to TRBD2 covers 9 bases. The V and J ends lost 7 bases and 6 bases, in that order; junction bases with no gene match: 4. The CDR3 covers 13 residues. The V gene's germline CDR1 is MDHEN and CDR2 SYDVKM. The DNA of the CDR3 is TGTGCCAGCACCGGCGGGGGGGCCAATGAGCAGTTCTTC. Its protein product is CASTGGGANEQFF.

This clone has a single count. The V call is TRBV2, the J call TRBJ2-1, with TRBD2 matching 11 bases. The J segment lost 7 bases and the V segment lost 4 bases, leaving 3 bases of the junction unmatched. The germline V gene has CDR1 SNHLY and CDR2 FYNNEI. CDR3 length equals 14 residues. The DNA of the CDR3 is TGTGCCAGCAGTGGCCTAGCGGGAGGAAATGAGCAGTTCTTC. Amino acids: CASSGLAGGNEQFF.

V and J are TRBV4-1 and TRBJ2-3; 13 positions agree with TRBD2. The CDR3 extends over 18 amino acids. V lost 4 bases to trimming and J lost 3 bases; unmatched junction nucleotides: 10. Per the germline V gene, CDR1 is MGHRA and CDR2 is YSYEKL. This CDR3 is CASSPWTSGGSTTDTQYF. The CDR3 DNA is TGCGCCAGCAGCCCTTGGACTAGCGGGGGCTCTACGACAGATACGCAGTATTTT.

This clone has just a few counts. The rearrangement uses TRBV19 and TRBJ1-2, with TRBD1 matching 9 bases. CDR1 is LNHDA, CDR2 SQIVND, per germline (reference sequence). This CDR3 has 14 residues. V lost 2 bases and J lost 8; bases outside the gene matches: 6. The CDR3 protein is CASSILSGQGGYTF. CDR3 in DNA: TGTGCCAGTAGTATACTATCGGGACAGGGAGGCTACACCTTC.

The genes are TRBV12-3 or TRBV12-4 and TRBJ1-2; 7 positions agree with TRBD1. The CDR3 is 13 residues long. V was pared by 4 bases and J by 3 bases, with 2 bases of the junction left unmatched. The CDR3 DNA sequence: TGTGCCAGCAGTTACGGGACAGACTATGGCTACACCTTC. Protein: CASSYGTDYGYTF.

The sample holds a few counts of this clone. The rearrangement uses TRBV19 and TRBJ1-6; the D gene is possibly TRBD1 (5 bases). Trimming removed 8 bases from V and 7 bases from J, with 12 bases in between. Germline V CDR1 and CDR2: LNHDA, SQIVND (reference sequence). This CDR3 has 13 amino acids. CDR3 amino acids: CASSGLVNSPLHF. The CDR3 DNA sequence: TGTGCCAGTTCAGGGTTGGTCAATTCACCCCTCCACTTT.

This clone has a single count. The J gene is TRBJ1-2, the V gene TRBV6-5; D possibly corresponds to TRBD1 (6 bases). The CDR3 sequence is 15 residues long. V lost 2 bases and J lost 1, with 11 bases in between. CDR1 MNHEY and CDR2 SVGAGI come from the germline V gene. The CDR3 reads CASSYAGQSNYGYTF. The CDR3 nucleotides are TGTGCCAGCAGTTACGCTGGACAGAGTAACTATGGCTACACCTTC.

The gene calls are TRBV3-1 (or the pseudogene TRBV3-2) and TRBJ1-1; D gene uncertain. V lost 0 bases to trimming and J lost 4 bases, with 9 bases between them. The CDR3 has 14 residues. Looked up from germline, CDR1 is LGHDT and CDR2 is YNNKEL (reference sequence). The CDR3 region has the DNA TGTGCCAGCAGCCAAGATGGTGTGCGCACTGAAGCTTTCTTT. The encoded protein is CASSQDGVRTEAFF.

A few counts support this clone. The chain recombines TRBV28 with TRBJ1-6, with unresolved D. Germline lookup yields CDR1 MDHEN and CDR2 SYDVKM. V lost 3 bases to trimming and J lost 8 bases, with 5 bases between them. The CDR3 has 12 amino acids. DNA of the CDR3: TGTGCCAGCAGTTTTAATGATTCACCCCTCCACTTT. Protein: CASSFNDSPLHF.

The chain recombines TRBV5-1 with TRBJ1-2; D gene uncertain. Germline V gives CDR1 SGHRS, CDR2 YFSETQ. Trimming removed 5 bases from V and 0 bases from J, with 11 bases in between. This CDR3 comprises 14 residues. CDR3 coding DNA: TGCGCCAGCAGATCGATGGTAGCTAACTATGGCTACACCTTC. Amino acids: CASRSMVANYGYTF.

The rearrangement links TRBV5-1 to TRBJ2-3, with D maybe TRBD1 (5 bases). CDR1 SGHRS and CDR2 YFSETQ come from the germline V gene. Trimming removed 7 bases from V and 6 bases from J, with 18 bases in between. This CDR3 comprises 14 residues. CDR3 protein: CASAPHLNRDTQYF. DNA for the CDR3: TGCGCCAGCGCCCCGCACCTCAACAGGGATACGCAGTATTTT. Combining the CDR3 with reference TRBV5-1 and TRBJ2-3 gives the whole variable domain KAGVTQTPRYLIKTRGQQVTLSCSPISGHRSVSWYQQTPGQGLQFLFEYFSETQRNKGNFPGRFSGRQFSNSRSEMNVSTLELGDSALYLCASAPHLNRDTQYFGPGTRLTVL.

The chain is built from TRBV28 and TRBJ1-2; 7 nucleotides agree with TRBD1. V was pared by 6 bases and J by 2 bases, with 9 bases of the junction left unmatched. This CDR3 has 15 amino acids. Germline V gene sequence: CDR1 MDHEN, CDR2 SYDVKM. The CDR3 loop reads CASSQGGHYNYGYTF. The CDR3 bases are TGTGCCAGCAGCCAGGGGGGCCACTACAACTATGGCTACACCTTC.

This sequence joins TRBV25-1 and TRBJ2-2; TRBD2 matches 7 bases. The CDR3 is 16 residues long. Trimming removed 5 bases from V and 1 base from J; junction bases left unmatched: 7. CDR1 is MGHDK, CDR2 SYGVNS, per germline. CDR3 sequence: CASSSSGGMNTGELFF. The DNA of the CDR3 is TGTGCCAGCAGTTCATCGGGAGGTATGAACACCGGGGAGCTGTTTTTT.

The J gene is TRBJ2-1, the V gene TRBV7-2, with TRBD2 as a possible D gene (7 bases). Trimming took off 0 bases at V and 4 bases at J, with 10 bases between the two ends. Germline V lookup: CDR1 SGHTA, CDR2 FQGNSA. The CDR3 sequence is 15 residues long. CDR3 bases: TGTGCCAGCAGCTTAGCGGGGGGGCAATACAATGAGCAGTTCTTC. Translated: CASSLAGGQYNEQFF.

Here the CDR3 DNA reads TGTGCCACCAGCAGAGATCGGGTAAATGAAGCTTTCTTT. This gives the protein CATSRDRVNEAFF. The rearrangement joins TRBV15 to TRBJ1-1, with D uncertain. Germline CDR1 reads LNHNV; CDR2 reads YYDKDF (reference sequence). The CDR3 spans 13 residues. V was clipped by 0 bases and J by 7 bases, with 9 bases between them.

This clone was counted once. The J gene is TRBJ2-1, the V gene TRBV28; 7 bases are a match to TRBD1. Germline V CDR1 and CDR2: MDHEN, SYDVKM. The CDR3 has 16 residues. V lost 4 bases to trimming and J lost 2 bases; unmatched junction nucleotides: 8. DNA of the CDR3: TGTGCCAGCAGTTCGTTATTAGGGACAGCCTACAATGAGCAGTTCTTC. Its protein is CASSSLLGTAYNEQFF.

The V call is TRBV19, the J call TRBJ1-1; D may be TRBD1 (6 bases). The CDR3 is 17 residues long. V lost 7 bases to trimming and J lost 1 base, with 22 bases between them. The germline gives CDR1 LNHDA, CDR2 SQIVND (reference sequence). CDR3 sequence reads: CASIRAGGGGWNTEAFF. Here the CDR3 DNA reads TGTGCCAGTATCAGGGCCGGGGGGGGCGGATGGAACACTGAAGCTTTCTTT.